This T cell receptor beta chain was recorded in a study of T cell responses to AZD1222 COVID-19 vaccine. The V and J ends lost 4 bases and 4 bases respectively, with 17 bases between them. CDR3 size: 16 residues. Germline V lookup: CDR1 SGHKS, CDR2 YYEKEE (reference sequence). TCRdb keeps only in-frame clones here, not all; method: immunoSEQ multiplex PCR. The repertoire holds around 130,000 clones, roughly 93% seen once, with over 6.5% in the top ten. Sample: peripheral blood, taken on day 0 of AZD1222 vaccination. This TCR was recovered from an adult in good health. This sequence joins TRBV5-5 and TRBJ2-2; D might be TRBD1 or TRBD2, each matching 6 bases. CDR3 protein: CASSPVGGSVTGELFF. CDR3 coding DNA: TGTGCCAGCAGCCCGGTGGGGGGCTCGGTCACCGGGGAGCTGTTTTTT. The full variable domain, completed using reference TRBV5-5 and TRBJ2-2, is DAGVTQSPTHLIKTRGQQVTLRCSPISGHKSVSWYQQVLGQGPQFIFQYYEKEERGRGNFPDRFSARQFPNYSSELNVNALLLGDSALYLCASSPVGGSVTGELFFGEGSRLTVL.